This T cell receptor (beta chain) was observed in a study of T cells in Graves' hyperthyroidism and ophthalmopathy. Amplification of TCR beta CDR3 regions used RNA as the template. The TCR CDR3 first-round RT-PCR relied on the HTBI primer set. TCRdb re-called the multiplex PCR reads with MiXCR, one entry per CDR3 protein. The table has hundreds of thousands of distinct CDR3 sequences, 12% to 15% seen once; the top ten hold roughly 10%. CDR1 is SGHTA, CDR2 FQGNSA, per germline. V was pared by 3 bases and J by 5 bases, with 12 bases between. The CDR3 is made up of 14 amino acids. Graves' hyperthyroidism showing no ophthalmopathy progression within 18 months was considered stable. Orbital computed tomography, thyroid ultrasound, serum thyroxine and TRAb, and clinical symptoms together informed the diagnoses. About 10 ml fresh peripheral blood yielded the PBMCs. General study results and limits: Ophthalmopathy was model-predicted a median about six months pre-onset.

This clonotype was detected only a few times. The antigen is undetermined. The chain combines TRBV7-2 with TRBJ2-3, with D tentatively TRBD2 (6 bases). Sequencing was carried out using blood. The source of this sequence is a woman aged 18-29 years with Graves' hyperthyroidism. CDR3 loop: CASSFGPGLDTQYF. CDR3 bases: TGTGCCAGCAGCTTCGGCCCGGGACTAGATACGCAGTATTTT. Variable domain in full (rest from reference TRBV7-2 and TRBJ2-3): GAGVSQSPSNKVTEKGKDVELRCDPISGHTALYWYRQSLGQGLEFLIYFQGNSAPDKSGLPSDRFSAERTGGSVSTLTIQRTQQEDSAVYLCASSFGPGLDTQYFGPGTRLTVL.